What follows are 30 T cell receptor beta chains derived from one specimen sequenced in a study of cytomegalovirus exposure and HLA in healthy donors. PCR amplification relied on 60 Vbeta primers (plus 13 Jbeta primers). Data came from immunoSEQ multiplex PCR; TCRdb stores just in-frame clones and leaves some out. The data contain under 200,000 clones, around three quarters of them singletons. Sequenced sample: PBMCs. The receptor source for this set is a woman between 45 and 65 years old in good health and CMV-seronegative.

This clone was detected a few times. V is TRBV28 and J is TRBJ1-1, with D unclear. V lost 1 base to trimming and J lost 4 bases, with 13 bases between them. The CDR3 is 15 residues long. Per the germline V gene, CDR1 is MDHEN and CDR2 is SYDVKM. The CDR3 region has the DNA TGTGCCAGCAGTTTATCTATTGGAGTCTTCACTGAAGCTTTCTTT. Encoded protein: CASSLSIGVFTEAFF.

Note on this clone: This sample includes further DNA sequences coding for the same CDR3. This chain links TRBV25-1 with TRBJ2-7; D unclear. The length of the CDR3 is 11 residues. The germline V gene encodes CDR1 MGHDK and CDR2 SYGVNS. Trimming took 4 bases from V and 4 from J, leaving 5 bases between them. The CDR3 is CASSGAYEQYF. In DNA form, the CDR3 reads TGTGCCAGCAGTGGGGCATACGAGCAGTACTTC.

The rearrangement links TRBV14 to TRBJ1-2, with D uncertain. The V gene lost 1 base and the J gene lost 6 bases, with 15 bases spanning the gap. The CDR3 extends over 15 amino acids. Per germline, CDR1 SGHDN and CDR2 FVKESK. The CDR3 reads CASSQGPQRSNGYTF. CDR3 sequence (DNA): TGTGCCAGCAGCCAAGGCCCTCAGAGGTCGAATGGCTACACCTTC.

V gene TRBV29-1 combines with J gene TRBJ2-2; 7 positions agree with TRBD2. Germline assignment: CDR1 SQVTM and CDR2 ANQGSEA. This CDR3 is 12 amino acids long. J was trimmed by 6 bases and V by 3 bases; bases with no gene match: 1. CDR3 bases: TGCAGCGTTGATGGGGGGGCCGGGGAGCTGTTTTTT. This codes for CSVDGGAGELFF.

The genes are TRBV7-3 and TRBJ2-7; 12 bases line up with TRBD2. Germline CDR1 is SGHTA and CDR2 is FQGTGA. There are 16 residues in the CDR3. V gave up 6 bases and J gave up 7 bases; unmatched junction bases: 13. The CDR3 loop reads CASSQGGSSGRGEQYF. The CDR3 DNA sequence: TGTGCCAGCAGTCAAGGAGGTTCTAGCGGGAGGGGTGAGCAGTACTTC.

The CDR3 sequence: CASRDFRTAQETQYF. As DNA, the CDR3 is TGTGCCAGCAGAGACTTCCGGACAGCACAAGAGACCCAGTACTTC. The chain uses TRBV28 and TRBJ2-5; D is possibly TRBD1 (6 bases). The CDR3 extends over 15 amino acids. CDR1 is MDHEN, CDR2 SYDVKM, per germline. Trimming took off 6 bases at V and 2 bases at J, with 16 bases between the two ends.

The chain employs TRBV25-1 and TRBJ2-7, with 11 bases identical to TRBD2. V was pared by 4 bases and J by 1 base, with 3 bases of the junction left unmatched. This CDR3 is built from 15 residues. Germline V gene sequence: CDR1 MGHDK, CDR2 SYGVNS. The CDR3 nucleotides read TGTGCCAGCAGTGCTGGGACTAGCGGATCCTACGAGCAGTACTTC. Its translation is CASSAGTSGSYEQYF.

The table lists this clone with a few counts. The rearrangement links TRBV4-1 to TRBJ1-2; maybe TRBD1 (5 bases). Germline V gene sequence: CDR1 MGHRA, CDR2 YSYEKL. V dropped 4 bases and J dropped 3 bases, with 9 bases sitting between them. The CDR3 runs 13 residues. The CDR3 coding sequence is TGCGCCAGCAGCCCCAGGGAGGACTATGGCTACACCTTC. Protein product: CASSPREDYGYTF.

CDR3 protein: CASSTTGTANYEQYF. CDR3 coding DNA: TGTGCCAGCAGTACTACCGGGACAGCAAACTACGAGCAGTACTTC. The chain recombines TRBV28 with TRBJ2-7, with 7 bases matching TRBD1. V gave up 5 bases and J gave up 3 bases; unmatched junction bases: 10. Germline V gene lookup returns CDR1 MDHEN and CDR2 SYDVKM. The length of the CDR3 is 15 residues.

The chain combines TRBV15 with TRBJ1-5, with TRBD1 matching 8 bases. CDR3 length equals 16 residues. Trimming removed 5 bases from V and 5 bases from J; junction bases left unmatched: 11. Germline V gene lookup returns CDR1 LNHNV and CDR2 YYDKDF (reference sequence). This CDR3 is CATSDWRTGHDQPQHF. For the CDR3, the DNA is TGTGCCACCAGCGACTGGAGGACAGGGCACGATCAGCCCCAGCATTTT.

The J gene is TRBJ1-2, the V gene TRBV29-1; D remains ambiguous. Germline assignment: CDR1 SQVTM and CDR2 ANQGSEA. Trimming pared 0 bases from V and 4 bases from J, leaving 9 bases between. The CDR3 is 13 residues long. For the CDR3, the DNA is TGCAGCGTTGAAGACAGGATGGTCTATGGCTACACCTTC. This gives the protein CSVEDRMVYGYTF.

This chain connects TRBV7-9 to TRBJ1-1, with 8 bases identical to TRBD1. The CDR3 is 16 amino acids. V trimming: 4 bases; J trimming: 1 base; junction bases outside the gene matches: 8. Germline-derived CDR1 and CDR2 are SEHNR and FQNEAQ (reference sequence). CDR3 DNA sequence: TGTGCCAGCAGCTCAACGGCAGGGGGCGAGAACACTGAAGCTTTCTTT. Protein product: CASSSTAGGENTEAFF.

The rearrangement uses TRBV5-1 and TRBJ2-2; 9 bases align to TRBD2. The V and J ends lost 3 bases and 4 bases, in that order; junction bases with no gene match: 7. Germline CDR1 reads SGHRS; CDR2 reads YFSETQ. This CDR3 spans 16 amino acids. The chain's CDR3 is CASSSTLAGVTGELFF. CDR3 nucleotides: TGCGCCAGCAGCTCCACCTTAGCGGGAGTCACCGGGGAGCTGTTTTTT.

The rearrangement uses TRBV11-2 and TRBJ1-2; D gene uncertain. The CDR3 spans 13 residues. Germline CDR1 SGHAT, CDR2 FQNNGV. Trimming shortened V by 2 bases and J by 2 bases, and 6 bases separated the two germline ends. CDR3 residues: CASSLLLNYGYTF. The CDR3 bases are TGTGCCAGCAGCTTACTTTTAAACTATGGCTACACCTTC.

The chain carries TRBV10-3 and TRBJ2-1; TRBD2 matches at 14 bases. Looked up from germline, CDR1 is ENHRY and CDR2 is SYGVKD. CDR3 length: 15 residues. V was pared by 2 bases and J by 7 bases, with 1 base of the junction left unmatched. The DNA for the CDR3 is TGTGCCATCAGTGAGGGGACTAGCGGGAGTAATGAGCAGTTCTTC. Translating gives CAISEGTSGSNEQFF.

The chain employs TRBV11-2 and TRBJ2-7; the match to TRBD1 covers 7 bases. Germline values: CDR1 SGHAT, CDR2 FQNNGV. The CDR3 consists of 14 residues. V was clipped by 3 bases and J by 2 bases; unmatched bases: 4. CDR3 residues: CASSFSGGPYEQYF. CDR3 DNA sequence: TGTGCCAGCAGCTTCTCAGGGGGACCCTACGAGCAGTACTTC.

This clone was picked up one time. One end of the junction does not line up with germline, which may come from a read error. This rearrangement joins TRBV7-9 to TRBJ2-1, with 9 bases aligning to TRBD2. Germline V gene sequence: CDR1 SEHNR, CDR2 FQNEAQ (reference sequence). CDR3 length: 15 amino acids. The CDR3 spells CSSSLGAGGLNEQFF. CDR3 nucleotides: TGTTCCAGCAGCTTAGGAGCGGGAGGCCTCAATGAGCAGTTCTTC.

The rearrangement uses TRBV10-3 and TRBJ1-6; 7 bases align to TRBD1. CDR1 and CDR2 (germline): ENHRY, SYGVKD. Unmatched junction bases numbered 7, after V lost 6 bases and J lost 5 bases. There are 15 residues in the CDR3. CDR3 in amino acids: CAISTAGTDNSPLHF. CDR3 DNA: TGTGCCATCAGCACCGCCGGGACAGATAATTCACCCCTCCACTTT.

This clone was recorded only once. V and J are TRBV20-1 and TRBJ2-7, with 7 bases fitting TRBD1. The germline CDR1 and CDR2 sequences are DFQATT and SNEGSKA (reference sequence). J was trimmed by 5 bases and V by 6 bases; bases with no gene match: 4. The CDR3 runs to 11 residues. This CDR3 is CSARQGHEQYF. The CDR3 nucleotides are TGCAGTGCCAGACAGGGCCACGAGCAGTACTTC.

The chain combines TRBV7-2 with TRBJ1-2, with a possible D match to TRBD1 (5 bases). V gave up 1 base and J gave up 7 bases, with 19 bases separating them. CDR3 length: 16 residues. CDR1 is SGHTA and CDR2 is FQGNSA in the germline V gene. DNA for the CDR3: TGTGCCAGCAGCTTAGATACAGGAGCCTTAATTGGTGGCTACACCTTC. Protein product: CASSLDTGALIGGYTF.

This clone appeared once. The chain carries TRBV15 and TRBJ2-2; perhaps TRBD2 as D (5 bases). Trimming removed 5 bases at V and 3 bases at J, with 10 bases between. CDR3 length: 14 residues. The germline gives CDR1 LNHNV, CDR2 YYDKDF (reference sequence). CDR3 in amino acids: CATSGSSDTGELFF. The CDR3 DNA is TGTGCCACCAGCGGGAGTTCGGACACCGGGGAGCTGTTTTTT.

V gene TRBV19 combines with J gene TRBJ1-5, with TRBD1 matching 9 bases. This CDR3 contains 12 residues. Germline CDR1 and CDR2: LNHDA and SQIVND (reference sequence). The V and J ends lost 8 bases and 7 bases, in that order; junction bases with no gene match: 3. The CDR3 is CASGDRAQPQHF. The DNA for the CDR3 is TGTGCCAGTGGGGACAGGGCCCAGCCCCAGCATTTT.

This chain joins TRBV5-8 and TRBJ1-3; D is possibly TRBD1 (5 bases). The CDR3 totals 14 residues. Germline CDR1 and CDR2: SGHTS and YDEGEE. Between the trimmed V and J ends, which lost 4 bases and 0 bases, there was a span of 8 bases. Here the CDR3 reads CASSGDYSGNTIYF. CDR3 bases: TGTGCCAGCAGCGGGGACTACTCTGGAAACACCATATATTTT.

V is TRBV19 and J is TRBJ2-3; 9 bases are shared with TRBD2. The CDR3 runs 14 residues. Germline V gene lookup returns CDR1 LNHDA and CDR2 SQIVND (reference sequence). With V trimmed by 8 bases and J by 2 bases, 5 bases remained unmatched. The CDR3 nucleotides are TGTGCCAGTCAGACTAGCGGAAACACAGATACGCAGTATTTT. Translating it yields CASQTSGNTDTQYF.

This clone was observed a handful of times. The chain is built from TRBV5-1 and TRBJ1-1; D uncertain. The CDR3 contains 14 residues. Germline CDR1 is SGHRS and CDR2 is YFSETQ. V shed 0 bases and J shed 0 bases, with 6 bases lying between them. This CDR3 is CASSLEHMNTEAFF. The CDR3 DNA is TGCGCCAGCAGCTTGGAACACATGAACACTGAAGCTTTCTTT.

This chain joins TRBV27 and TRBJ1-4, with D possibly TRBD1 on 5 matching bases. Trimming removed 0 bases at V and 8 bases at J, with 19 bases between. Germline V gives CDR1 MNHEY, CDR2 SMNVEV (reference sequence). CDR3 size: 17 residues. In nucleotides, the CDR3 is TGTGCCAGCAGTTTATCCTGGACATCCGCGGTAGGCGAAAAACTGTTTTTT. It is translated as CASSLSWTSAVGEKLFF.

This clone was counted between two and nine times. This chain joins TRBV11-2 and TRBJ1-1; TRBD1 is a possible D gene (6 bases). CDR1 and CDR2 from the germline V gene are SGHAT and FQNNGV. V shed 5 bases and J shed 6 bases, with 19 bases lying between them. The length of the CDR3 is 15 residues. CDR3 loop: CASSAPGGHVAEAFF. DNA for the CDR3: TGTGCCAGCAGCGCACCTGGGGGACACGTGGCTGAAGCTTTCTTT. Complete variable domain (other parts from reference TRBV11-2 and TRBJ1-1): EAGVAQSPRYKIIEKRQSVAFWCNPISGHATLYWYQQILGQGPKLLIQFQNNGVVDDSQLPKDRFSAERLKGVDSTLKIQPAKLEDSAVYLCASSAPGGHVAEAFFGQGTRLTVV.

This chain joins TRBV7-6 and TRBJ2-5, with D possibly matching TRBD2 (5 bases). The better agreement between TRBJ2-7 and the DNA end casts doubt on the J call. CDR1 is SGHVS, CDR2 FNYEAQ, per germline. This CDR3 has 13 amino acids. The CDR3 reads CASSLAESGEQYF. CDR3 in DNA: TGTGCCAGCAGCTTAGCGGAGAGCGGCGAGCAGTACTTC.

This clone was observed a handful of times. This chain uses TRBV18 with TRBJ2-3; D remains unclear. Trimming stripped 2 bases from V and 3 bases from J, with 12 bases between. Germline lookup yields CDR1 KGHSH and CDR2 LQKENI. The CDR3 extends over 15 amino acids. CDR3 nucleotide sequence: TGTGCCAGCTCACCAGGAACAGCAGGAACAGATACGCAGTATTTT. Its translation is CASSPGTAGTDTQYF.

This chain joins TRBV7-9 and TRBJ2-7, with 11 bases fitting TRBD2. After removal of 5 bases from V and 4 bases from J, the junction contained 7 bases not matched to a gene. CDR1 and CDR2 (germline): SEHNR, FQNEAQ (reference sequence). This CDR3 region has 15 residues. CDR3 in amino acids: CASSIVSGRVYEQYF. The CDR3 DNA is TGTGCCAGCAGCATCGTTAGCGGGAGGGTTTACGAGCAGTACTTC.